These T cell receptor beta chains were read from a single sample in a study of identical twins. In TCRdb, the 5' RACE reads were re-called with MiXCR into one record per CDR3 protein. The data show 500,000 to 600,000 distinct CDR3 sequences, with roughly 21% seen just once and around 1% held by the top ten. These same data were also listed under a study on T cells expressing NK-cell markers.

Sequencing was performed on CD4+ T cells sorted from blood. The receptors here all came from a woman between 18 and 29 years old in good health. The CDR3 runs from the conserved cysteine through the conserved F or W. A D gene is named only where the DNA matches it firmly. The size field is filled for only some rows; it gives once, few, many or a size class.

TRBJ1-2 | . | TRBD1 | TRBV5-1 | CASSVQGQGGYTF | TGCGCCAGCAGCGTACAGGGGCAAGGAGGCTACACCTTC
TRBJ1-1 | . | . | TRBV10-3 | CAIRSTVNTEAFF | TGTGCCATCAGATCGACAGTTAACACTGAAGCTTTCTTT
TRBJ2-7 | many | . | TRBV5-1 | CASRWYRAYEQYF | TGCGCCAGCAGATGGTACAGGGCCTACGAGCAGTACTTC
TRBJ1-2 | many | TRBD1 | TRBV14 | CASSRDSTNYGYTF | TGTGCCAGCTCAAGGGACAGTACAAATTATGGCTACACCTTC
TRBJ1-6 | few | TRBD1 | TRBV10-3 | CAISEGTADSPLHF | TGTGCCATCAGTGAGGGGACAGCGGATTCACCCCTCCACTTT
TRBJ2-1 | . | TRBD2 | TRBV9 | CASSAGLAAYNEQFF | TGTGCCAGCAGCGCCGGACTAGCGGCTTACAATGAGCAGTTCTTC
TRBJ2-1 | few | . | TRBV5-4 | CASSPEVGNEQFF | TGTGCCAGCAGTCCGGAGGTGGGGAATGAGCAGTTCTTC
TRBJ2-1 | few | . | TRBV7-2 | CASSLVASSSYNEQFF | TGTGCCAGCAGCTTAGTTGCGTCATCCTCCTACAATGAGCAGTTCTTC
TRBJ2-5 | . | TRBD2 | TRBV20-1 | CSARDARGAILETQYF | TGCAGTGCTAGAGATGCGCGGGGGGCGATTCTGGAGACCCAGTACTTC
TRBJ1-1 | . | . | TRBV6-5 | CASRKTGSEAFF | TGTGCCAGCAGAAAAACAGGTTCTGAAGCTTTCTTT
TRBJ2-5 | . | . | TRBV20-1 | CSARDVTSRVETQYF | TGCAGTGCTAGAGATGTGACTAGTCGGGTGGAGACCCAGTACTTC
TRBJ2-7 | few | . | TRBV5-1 | CASSSSGDEQYF | TGCGCCAGCAGCTCGTCAGGGGACGAGCAGTACTTC
TRBJ2-7 | . | . | TRBV5-1 | CASSPWVLGEQYF | TGCGCCAGCAGTCCTTGGGTACTGGGAGAGCAGTACTTC
TRBJ2-7 | . | TRBD1 | TRBV20-1 | CSASGDSNNYEQYF | TGCAGTGCTAGCGGGGACAGTAACAACTACGAGCAGTACTTC
TRBJ2-1 | . | TRBD2 | TRBV10-2 | CATPRGGKAGGPGNEQFF | TGCGCCACTCCGAGGGGGGGGAAAGCGGGAGGGCCAGGGAATGAGCAGTTCTTC
TRBJ2-1 | . | . | TRBV29-1 | CSVPTGYEQFF | TGCAGCGTTCCCACAGGGTATGAGCAGTTCTTC
TRBJ2-7 | . | TRBD1 | TRBV20-1 | CSAQTGVPYEQYF | TGCAGTGCGCAGACAGGGGTCCCCTACGAGCAGTACTTC
TRBJ1-4 | many | . | TRBV10-2 | CASKLQGRDEKLFF | TGCGCCAGCAAACTGCAGGGAAGGGATGAAAAACTGTTTTTT
TRBJ2-3 | few | . | TRBV7-2 | CASTSPPAADTQYF | TGTGCCAGCACTTCTCCTCCGGCGGCAGATACGCAGTATTTT
TRBJ2-7 | . | . | TRBV20-1 | CSAQRRDPYEQYF | TGCAGTGCTCAACGCAGGGACCCCTACGAGCAGTACTTC
TRBJ1-5 | few | TRBD1 | TRBV10-2 | CASSRTGTGGQPQHF | TGCGCCAGCAGCAGAACCGGGACAGGGGGTCAGCCCCAGCATTTT